Described below is a single T cell receptor (beta chain) sequence and its context. CDR1 is ENHRY, CDR2 SYGVKD, per germline. This CDR3 comprises 15 residues. The V gene end was trimmed by 6 bases and the J gene end by 4 bases; junction bases not matched to a gene: 8. CD4+ cells were split into CD45RA+ naive and CD45RA-negative memory subsets. TCRdb keeps only in-frame clones here, not all; method: immunoSEQ multiplex PCR. The profile shows over a million clones, roughly 96% of them singletons. These data originate in a study of shared clonotypes between healthy human individuals. This clonotype originated in a man aged 25-45 years in good health. The source material was naive CD4+ T cells sorted from blood. Subset meaning: CD45RA+ positively selected. The rearrangement uses TRBV10-3 and TRBJ2-3; 9 positions match TRBD1. The CDR3 loop reads CAIRLGTGRADTQYF. The CDR3, as DNA: TGTGCCATCAGGCTAGGGACAGGGCGGGCAGATACGCAGTATTTT.